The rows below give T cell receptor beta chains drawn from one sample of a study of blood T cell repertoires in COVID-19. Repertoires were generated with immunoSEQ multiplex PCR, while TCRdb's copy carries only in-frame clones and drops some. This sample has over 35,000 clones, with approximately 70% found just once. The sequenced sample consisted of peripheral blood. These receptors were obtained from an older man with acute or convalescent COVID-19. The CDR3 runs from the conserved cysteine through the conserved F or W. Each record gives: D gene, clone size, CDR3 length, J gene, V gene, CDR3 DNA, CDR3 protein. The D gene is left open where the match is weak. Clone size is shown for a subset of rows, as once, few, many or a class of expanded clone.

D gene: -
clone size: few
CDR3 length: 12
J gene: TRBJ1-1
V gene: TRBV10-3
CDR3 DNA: TGTGCCATCAGTGAAACTGAGGCTGAAGCTTTCTTT
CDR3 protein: CAISETEAEAFF

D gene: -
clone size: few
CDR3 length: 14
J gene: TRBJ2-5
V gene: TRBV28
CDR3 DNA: TGTGCCAGCAGTTTAGAGGACAGCCAAGAGACCCAGTACTTC
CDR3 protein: CASSLEDSQETQYF

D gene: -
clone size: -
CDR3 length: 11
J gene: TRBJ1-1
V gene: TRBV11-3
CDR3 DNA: TGTGCCAGCAGCTTAGACAGGGTTGCTTTCTTT
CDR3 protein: CASSLDRVAFF

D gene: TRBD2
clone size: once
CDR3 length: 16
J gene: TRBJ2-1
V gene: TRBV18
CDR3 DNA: TGTGCCAGCTCATGGGCTAGCGGGAGTGCCTACAATGAGCAGTTCTTC
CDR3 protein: CASSWASGSAYNEQFF

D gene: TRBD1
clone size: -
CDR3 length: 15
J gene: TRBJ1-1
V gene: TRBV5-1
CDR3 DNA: TGCGCCAGCAGCTCCGGACAGGGAGCGAACACTGAAGCTTTCTTT
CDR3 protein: CASSSGQGANTEAFF

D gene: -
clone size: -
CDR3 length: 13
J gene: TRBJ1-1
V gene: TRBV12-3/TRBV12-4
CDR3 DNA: TGTGCCAGCAGCCGGTGGGGGACAACTGAAGCTTTCTTT
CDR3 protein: CASSRWGTTEAFF

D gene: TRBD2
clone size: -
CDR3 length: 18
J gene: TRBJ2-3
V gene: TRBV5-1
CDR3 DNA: TGCGCCAGCAGCCTGGACCCTGGGACTAGCGGGTGGCGGGAGACGCAGTATTTT
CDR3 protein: CASSLDPGTSGWRETQYF

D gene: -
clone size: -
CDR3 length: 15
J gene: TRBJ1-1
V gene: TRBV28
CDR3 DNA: TGTGCCAGCAGCCCTAGCTTGAGGGCGAACACTGAAGCTTTCTTT
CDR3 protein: CASSPSLRANTEAFF

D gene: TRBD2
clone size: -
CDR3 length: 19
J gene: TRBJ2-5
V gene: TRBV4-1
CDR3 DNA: TGCGCCAGCAGCCAAGAAAGGTTAGCGGGGGGGCTCGGGCAAGAGACCCAGTACTTC
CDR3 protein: CASSQERLAGGLGQETQYF

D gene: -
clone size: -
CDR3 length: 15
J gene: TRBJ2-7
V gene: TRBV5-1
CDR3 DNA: TGCGCCAGCAGCTTGGGGTCAGGGAATACCTACGAGCAGTACTTC
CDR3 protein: CASSLGSGNTYEQYF

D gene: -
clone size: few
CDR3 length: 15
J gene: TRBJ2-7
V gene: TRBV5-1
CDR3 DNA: TGCGCCAGCAGCTTGGGAGGGGGTAGCTCCTACGAGCAGTACTTC
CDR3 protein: CASSLGGGSSYEQYF

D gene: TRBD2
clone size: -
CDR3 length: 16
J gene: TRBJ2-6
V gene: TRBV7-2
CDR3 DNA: TGTGCCGGGGGGGTTCTAACTTCAACTGGGGCCAACGTCCTGACTTTC
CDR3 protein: CAGGVLTSTGANVLTF

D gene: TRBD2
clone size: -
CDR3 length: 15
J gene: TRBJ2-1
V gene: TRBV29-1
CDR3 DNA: TGCAGCGTTAAGACTAGCGGGGGGGGCCGGAGTGAGCAGTTCTTC
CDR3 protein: CSVKTSGGGRSEQFF

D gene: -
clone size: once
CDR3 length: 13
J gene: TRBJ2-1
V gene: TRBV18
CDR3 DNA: TGTGCCAGCTCACCACAGGGGTACAATGAGCAGTTCTTC
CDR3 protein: CASSPQGYNEQFF

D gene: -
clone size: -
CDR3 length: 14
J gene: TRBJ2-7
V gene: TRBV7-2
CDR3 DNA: TGTGCCAGCAGCTTAGCGTCTGTTACCTACGAGCAGTACTTC
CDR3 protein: CASSLASVTYEQYF

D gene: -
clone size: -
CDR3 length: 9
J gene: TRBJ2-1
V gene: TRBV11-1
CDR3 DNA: TGTGCCAGCAGCCCGCGGGGGTTCTTC
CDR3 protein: CASSPRGFF

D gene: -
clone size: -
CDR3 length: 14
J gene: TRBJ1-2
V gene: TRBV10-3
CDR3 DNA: TGTGCCATCAGTGAGCCCACGAGGGGGAATGGCTACACCTTC
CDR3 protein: CAISEPTRGNGYTF

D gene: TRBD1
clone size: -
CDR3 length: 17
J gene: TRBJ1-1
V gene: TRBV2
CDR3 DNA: TGTGCCAGTAAGCGAGGGGGCGAGGGGGAAGGGAACACTGAAGCTTTCTTT
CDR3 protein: CASKRGGEGEGNTEAFF

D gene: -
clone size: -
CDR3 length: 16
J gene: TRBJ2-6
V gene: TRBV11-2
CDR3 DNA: TGTGCCAGCAGCTTAGCGTTTGGGCCTGGGGCCAACGTCCTGACTTTC
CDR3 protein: CASSLAFGPGANVLTF

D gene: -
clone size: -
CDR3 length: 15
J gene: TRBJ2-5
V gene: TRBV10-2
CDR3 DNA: TGCGCCAGCAGGGATGGAGAGGTGTCACGGGAGACCCAGTACTTC
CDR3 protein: CASRDGEVSRETQYF

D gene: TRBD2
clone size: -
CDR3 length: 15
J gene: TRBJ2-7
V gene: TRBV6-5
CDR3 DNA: TGTGCCAGCAGTTGGTCTAGCGGGAGGACCCACGAGCAGTACTTC
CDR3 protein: CASSWSSGRTHEQYF

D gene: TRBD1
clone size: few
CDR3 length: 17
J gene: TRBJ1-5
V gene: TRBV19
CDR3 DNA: TGTGCCAGTAGTCCGCGACAGGGGTACCTAAACGATCAGCCCCAGCATTTT
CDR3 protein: CASSPRQGYLNDQPQHF

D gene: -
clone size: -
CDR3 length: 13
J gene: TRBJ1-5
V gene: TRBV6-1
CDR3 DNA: TGTGCCAGCAGTGAACAGGGTTCTCAGCCCCAGCATTTT
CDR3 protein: CASSEQGSQPQHF

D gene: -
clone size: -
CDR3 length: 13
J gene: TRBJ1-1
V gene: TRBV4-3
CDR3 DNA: TGCGCCAGCAGCCAGGACAGCAACACTGAAGCTTTCTTT
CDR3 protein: CASSQDSNTEAFF

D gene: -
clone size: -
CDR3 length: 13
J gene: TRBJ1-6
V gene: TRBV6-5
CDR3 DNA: TGTGCCAGCAGTCTGGACAGCAATTCACCCCTCCACTTT
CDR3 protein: CASSLDSNSPLHF

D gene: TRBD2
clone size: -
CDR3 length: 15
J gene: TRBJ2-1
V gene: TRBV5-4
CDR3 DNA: TGTGCCAGCAGCCCGGAACTAGCGGGGGTGAATGAGCAGTTCTTC
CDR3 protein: CASSPELAGVNEQFF

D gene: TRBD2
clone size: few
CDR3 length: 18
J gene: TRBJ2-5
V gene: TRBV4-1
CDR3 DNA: TGCGCCAGCAGCCAGGGAATTGTGGCTAGCGGGTCGGGAGGGACCCAGTACTTC
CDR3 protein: CASSQGIVASGSGGTQYF

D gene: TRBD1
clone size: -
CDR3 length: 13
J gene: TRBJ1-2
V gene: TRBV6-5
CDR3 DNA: TGTGCCAGCTTGGGACAGGGGGTAGGTGGCTACACCTTC
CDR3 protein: CASLGQGVGGYTF

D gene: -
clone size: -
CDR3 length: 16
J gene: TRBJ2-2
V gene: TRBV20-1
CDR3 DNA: TGCAGTGCTAGTAAAGGTGGGGGCGGCAACACCGGGGAGCTGTTTTTT
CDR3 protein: CSASKGGGGNTGELFF

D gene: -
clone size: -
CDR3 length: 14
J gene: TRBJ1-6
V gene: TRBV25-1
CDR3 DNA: TGTGCCAGCAGCGAGAGGCGGGAGAATTCACCCCTCCACTTT
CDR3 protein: CASSERRENSPLHF

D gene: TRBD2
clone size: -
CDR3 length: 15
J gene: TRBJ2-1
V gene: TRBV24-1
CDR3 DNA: TGTGCCACCAGTCCTACTAGCGGGAGCTACAATGAGCAGTTCTTC
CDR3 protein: CATSPTSGSYNEQFF

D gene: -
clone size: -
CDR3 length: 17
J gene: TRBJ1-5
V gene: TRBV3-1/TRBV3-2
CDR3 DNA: TGTGCCAGCAGCCCTGGGAGGGGGGGCTTAAGCAATCAGCCCCAGCATTTT
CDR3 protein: CASSPGRGGLSNQPQHF

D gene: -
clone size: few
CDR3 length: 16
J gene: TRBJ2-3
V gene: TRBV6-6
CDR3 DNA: TGTGCCAGCAGTTACAGTGAGAGGGGGATAACAGATACGCAGTATTTT
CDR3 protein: CASSYSERGITDTQYF

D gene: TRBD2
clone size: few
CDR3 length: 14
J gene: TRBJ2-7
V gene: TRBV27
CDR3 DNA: TGTGCCAGCAGTTTAGGTTCGGGAGGACACGAGCAGTACTTC
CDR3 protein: CASSLGSGGHEQYF

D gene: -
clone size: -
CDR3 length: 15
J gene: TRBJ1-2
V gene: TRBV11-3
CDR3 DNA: TGTGCCAGCAGCCCACTAGGACAGCCAAAAGATGGCTACACCTTC
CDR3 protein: CASSPLGQPKDGYTF

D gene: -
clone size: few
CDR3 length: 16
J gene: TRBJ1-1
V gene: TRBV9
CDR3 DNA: TGTGCCAGCAGCGTAGGCGGAATCCCAAAGAACACTGAAGCTTTCTTT
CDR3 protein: CASSVGGIPKNTEAFF

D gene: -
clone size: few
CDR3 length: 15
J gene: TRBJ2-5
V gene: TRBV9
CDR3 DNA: TGTGCCAGCAGCGTAAGGGATGGGGCACAAGAGACCCAGTACTTC
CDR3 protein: CASSVRDGAQETQYF

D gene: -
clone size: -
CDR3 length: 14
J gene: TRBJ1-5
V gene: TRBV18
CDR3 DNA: TGTGCCAGCTCACCACAGGGGCAGGGTCAGCCCCAGCATTTT
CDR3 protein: CASSPQGQGQPQHF

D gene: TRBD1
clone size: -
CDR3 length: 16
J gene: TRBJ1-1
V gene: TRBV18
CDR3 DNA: TGTGCCAGCTCACCAGTCAGGGGGCGGTGGAACACTGAAGCTTTCTTT
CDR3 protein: CASSPVRGRWNTEAFF

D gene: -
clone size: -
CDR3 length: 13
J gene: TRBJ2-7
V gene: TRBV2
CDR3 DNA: TGTGCCAGCACACCCGGCGCGGTTAGTTGGCAGTACTTC
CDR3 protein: CASTPGAVSWQYF

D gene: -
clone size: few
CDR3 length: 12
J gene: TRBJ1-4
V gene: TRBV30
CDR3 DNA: TGTGCCAGTGCTCGAGTGGATGAAAAACTGTTTTTT
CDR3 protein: CASARVDEKLFF

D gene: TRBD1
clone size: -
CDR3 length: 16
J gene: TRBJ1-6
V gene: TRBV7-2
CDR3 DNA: TGTGCCAGCAGCTTAAGGCCGGGACAGGGCGATTCACCCCTCCACTTT
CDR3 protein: CASSLRPGQGDSPLHF

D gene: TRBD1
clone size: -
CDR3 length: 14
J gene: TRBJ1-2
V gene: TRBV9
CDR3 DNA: TGTGCCAGCAGCGAAGGACAGGGGTCCTATGGCTACACCTTC
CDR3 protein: CASSEGQGSYGYTF

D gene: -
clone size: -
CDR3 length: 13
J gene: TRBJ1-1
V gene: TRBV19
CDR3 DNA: TGTGCCAGTAGTATTTCAGTGAACACTGAAGCTTTCTTT
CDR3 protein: CASSISVNTEAFF

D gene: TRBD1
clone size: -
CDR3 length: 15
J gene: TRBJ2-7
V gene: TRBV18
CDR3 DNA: TGTGCCAGCTCACTTCGGGACAGGGCGTGGTACGAGCAGTACTTC
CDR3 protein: CASSLRDRAWYEQYF

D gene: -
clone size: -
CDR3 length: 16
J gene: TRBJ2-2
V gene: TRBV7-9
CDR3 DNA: TGTGCCAGCAGCTCTCACCAGGGCCCTGTGACCGGGGAGCTGTTTTTT
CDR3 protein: CASSSHQGPVTGELFF

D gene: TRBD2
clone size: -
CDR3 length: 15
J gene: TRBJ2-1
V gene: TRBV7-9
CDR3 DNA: TGTGCCAGCAGCTTAGATCTCGCGGGAGAGAAGCGGCAGTTCTTC
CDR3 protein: CASSLDLAGEKRQFF

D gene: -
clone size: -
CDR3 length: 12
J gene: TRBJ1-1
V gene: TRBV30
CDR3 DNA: TGTGCCTGGAATCCGAGTGTAACTGAAGCTTTCTTT
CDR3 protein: CAWNPSVTEAFF

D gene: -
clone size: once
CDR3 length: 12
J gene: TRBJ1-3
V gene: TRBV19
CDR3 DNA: TGTGCCAGTATTTCGTCTGGAAACACCATATATTTT
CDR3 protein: CASISSGNTIYF

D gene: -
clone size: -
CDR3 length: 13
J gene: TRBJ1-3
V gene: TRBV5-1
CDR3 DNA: TGCGCCAGCAGCTTCCAGGGCGAGGACACCATATATTTT
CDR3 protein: CASSFQGEDTIYF

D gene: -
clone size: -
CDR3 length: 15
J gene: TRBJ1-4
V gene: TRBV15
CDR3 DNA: TGTGCCACCAGCAGAGATCGGGGGGATAATGAAAAACTGTTTTTT
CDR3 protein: CATSRDRGDNEKLFF

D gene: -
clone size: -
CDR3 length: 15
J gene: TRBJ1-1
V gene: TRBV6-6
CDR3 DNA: TGTGCCAGCAGCCTTCGGCACAGTCGAAAGACTGAAGCTTTCTTT
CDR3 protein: CASSLRHSRKTEAFF

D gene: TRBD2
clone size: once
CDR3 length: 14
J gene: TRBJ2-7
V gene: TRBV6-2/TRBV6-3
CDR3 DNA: TGTGCCAGCAGTCAAACTAGCGTATCCTACGAGCAGTACTTC
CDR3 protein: CASSQTSVSYEQYF

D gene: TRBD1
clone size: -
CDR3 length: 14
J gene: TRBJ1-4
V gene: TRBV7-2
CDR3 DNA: TGTGCCAGCAGCCCCGGACAGGGGAATGAAAAACTGTTTTTT
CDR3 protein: CASSPGQGNEKLFF

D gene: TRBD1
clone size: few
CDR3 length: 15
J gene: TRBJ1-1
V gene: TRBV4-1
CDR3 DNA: TGCGCCAGCAGCCCCCGAGGACAGGGGCAGACTGAAGCTTTCTTT
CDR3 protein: CASSPRGQGQTEAFF

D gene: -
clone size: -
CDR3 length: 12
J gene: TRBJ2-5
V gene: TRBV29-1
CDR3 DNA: TGCAGCGCCAGCCTGGGAGGAGAGACCCAGTACTTC
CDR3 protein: CSASLGGETQYF

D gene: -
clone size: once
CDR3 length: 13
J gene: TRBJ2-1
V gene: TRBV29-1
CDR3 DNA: TGCAGCGTTGACCCTCTGCGGGGTTATGAGCAGTTCTTC
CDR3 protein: CSVDPLRGYEQFF

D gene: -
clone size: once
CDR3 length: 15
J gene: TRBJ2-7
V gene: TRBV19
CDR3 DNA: TGTGCCAGTAGGTTTACGAGTAGCGCAACCTACGAGCAGTACTTC
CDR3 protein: CASRFTSSATYEQYF

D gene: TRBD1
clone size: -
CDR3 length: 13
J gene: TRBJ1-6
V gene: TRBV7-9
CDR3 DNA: TGTGCCAGCAGTTCCGGGACAGCCACACCCCTCCACTTT
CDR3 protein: CASSSGTATPLHF